In its sample, the clone carrying this T cell receptor beta chain was seen a few times. V was cut by 6 bases and J by 2 bases, with 17 bases left in between. The germline CDR1 and CDR2 sequences are MNHEY and SMNVEV (reference sequence). The CDR3 loop spans 16 amino acids. Naive CD4+ T cells were purified with Tregs depleted by CD25. TCRdb re-derived calls from the 5' RACE reads in MiXCR, one entry per CDR3 protein. The table has about 62,000 distinct CDR3 sequences, almost 30% seen once. Sequenced: tumor-infiltrating naive CD4+ T cells sorted from the breast tumor. Described subset: naive CD4+ T cells, CD4+CD45RA+CD25-. The clonotype was recovered from a female donor with breast cancer. This rearrangement joins TRBV27 to TRBJ1-5; TRBD1 is a possible D gene (5 bases). Written as DNA, the CDR3 is TGTGCCAGCAGCCCCGAAAGGGGTGTGGGCAATCAGCCCCAGCATTTT. Protein: CASSPERGVGNQPQHF.